This T cell receptor beta chain was retrieved from a study of CD8 T cells in ankylosing spondylitis. Study-level results: Typical of ankylosing spondylitis blood, it appeared, was a TCR beta motif of eight highly homologous variants.

For TCR beta, libraries came from quantitative 5'-RACE with molecular barcodes. TCRdb called the 5' RACE reads again in MiXCR, with one record for every CDR3 protein. The data contain around 130,000 distinct CDR3 sequences, more than 6.5% of them singletons. In this sample, this clonotype turned up many times. Antigen: not known. The sequence came from a male donor with ankylosing spondylitis or in good health (not recorded which). The specimen was blood, either unsorted or a sorted T cell fraction (not recorded which).

CDR3 nucleotide sequence: TGTGCCAGCAGCTTGGCGGGGGGGGTGGACCAGCCCCAGCATTTT. As protein: CASSLAGGVDQPQHF. The rearrangement links TRBV5-5 to TRBJ1-5; D might be TRBD1 (5 bases). Trimming took 0 bases from V and 7 from J, leaving 14 bases between them. Germline-derived CDR1 and CDR2 are SGHKS and YYEKEE (reference sequence). The CDR3 extends over 15 amino acids.